This T cell receptor beta chain came from a study of shared clonotypes between healthy human individuals. Study in general: Three plates each covered CD4 naive and memory; CD8 naive two, CD8 memory one.

The CDR3 length is 16 residues. Trimming took off 1 base at V and 2 bases at J, with 13 bases between the two ends. CDR1 is LNHDA and CDR2 is SQIVND in the germline V gene (reference sequence). General study findings and limits: Non-shared clonotypes were found to have lower generation probabilities than the clonotypes that were shared by all four of the sorted-subset donors.

Points on this clone: No antigen is known for it.

Genomic DNA of every subset was divided equally among multiple immunoSEQ plates. Sorted-subset replicate PCRs used around 220 ng DNA, around 27,000 T cell genomes. Measured with immunoSEQ multiplex PCR; TCRdb has only the in-frame clones, and not every one. The repertoire holds hundreds of thousands of clones, with about 95% as singletons. It was CD45RO-negative cells, positively selected for CCR7, that made up naive CD8 cells, with terminally differentiated effector memory CD45RA+ cells excluded. Sequencing was performed on naive CD8+ T cells sorted from blood. The chain has TRBV19 and TRBJ2-3, with D maybe TRBD2 (6 bases). This receptor was identified in a woman aged 25 to 45 in good health. CDR3 loop: CASSIVGGAITDTQYF. For the CDR3, the DNA is TGTGCCAGTAGTATAGTGGGCGGGGCCATCACAGATACGCAGTATTTT.